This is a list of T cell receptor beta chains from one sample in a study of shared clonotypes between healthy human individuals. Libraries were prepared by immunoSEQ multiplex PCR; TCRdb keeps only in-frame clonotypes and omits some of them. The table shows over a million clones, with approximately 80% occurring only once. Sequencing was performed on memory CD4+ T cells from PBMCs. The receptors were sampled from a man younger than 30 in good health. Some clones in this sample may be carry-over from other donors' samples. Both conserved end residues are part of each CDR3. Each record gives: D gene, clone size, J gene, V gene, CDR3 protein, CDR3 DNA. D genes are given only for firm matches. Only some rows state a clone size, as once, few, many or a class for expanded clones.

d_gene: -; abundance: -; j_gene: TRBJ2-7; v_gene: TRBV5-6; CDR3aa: CASSFGLVGGSYEQYF; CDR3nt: TGTGCCAGCAGCTTCGGGCTAGTAGGGGGGTCCTACGAGCAGTACTTC
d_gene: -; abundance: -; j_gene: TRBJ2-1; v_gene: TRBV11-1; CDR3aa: CASSVDLYNEQFF; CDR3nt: TGTGCCAGCAGCGTGGACCTCTACAATGAGCAGTTCTTC
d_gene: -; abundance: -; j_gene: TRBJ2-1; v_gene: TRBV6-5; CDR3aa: CASSNIQGSNEQFF; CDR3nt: TGTGCCAGCAGTAATATACAGGGCTCCAATGAGCAGTTCTTC
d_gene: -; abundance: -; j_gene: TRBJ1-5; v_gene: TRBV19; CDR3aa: CASSITASNQPQHF; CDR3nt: TGTGCCAGTAGTATTACGGCCAGCAATCAGCCCCAGCATTTT
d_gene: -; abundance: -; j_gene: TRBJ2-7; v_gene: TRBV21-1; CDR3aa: CASLTAGGAGEQYF; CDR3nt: TGTGCCAGCTTAACAGCGGGAGGAGCTGGAGAGCAGTACTTC
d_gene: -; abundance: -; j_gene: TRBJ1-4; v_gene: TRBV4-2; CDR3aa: CASSRGAEGRGEKLFF; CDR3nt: TGTGCCAGCAGCCGGGGGGCGGAGGGGCGAGGAGAAAAACTGTTTTTT
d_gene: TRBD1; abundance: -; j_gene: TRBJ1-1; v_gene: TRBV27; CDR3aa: CASRPNRGREAFF; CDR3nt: TGTGCCAGCCGTCCTAATAGGGGGCGTGAAGCTTTCTTT
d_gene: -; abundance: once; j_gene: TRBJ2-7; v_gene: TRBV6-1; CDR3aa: CASSDHARLASYEQYF; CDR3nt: TGTGCCAGCAGTGATCACGCCAGGTTGGCGTCCTACGAGCAGTACTTC
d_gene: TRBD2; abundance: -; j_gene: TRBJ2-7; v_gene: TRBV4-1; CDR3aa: CASSQGSGLAGDEQYF; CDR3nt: TGCGCCAGCAGCCAAGGTAGTGGGCTAGCGGGAGACGAGCAGTACTTC
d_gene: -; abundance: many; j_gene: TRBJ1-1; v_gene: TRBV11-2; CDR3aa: CASSFVGPKLIKAFF; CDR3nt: TGTGCCAGCAGCTTTGTCGGACCGAAACTGATCAAAGCTTTCTTT
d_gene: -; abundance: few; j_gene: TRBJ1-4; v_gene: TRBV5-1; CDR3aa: CASSLIGSGEKLFF; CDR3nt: TGCGCCAGCAGCTTGATCGGATCTGGTGAAAAACTGTTTTTT
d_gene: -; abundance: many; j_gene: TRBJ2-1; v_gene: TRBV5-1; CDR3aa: CASSLGYSGNEQFF; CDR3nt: TGCGCCAGCAGCTTGGGGTATAGCGGCAATGAGCAGTTCTTC
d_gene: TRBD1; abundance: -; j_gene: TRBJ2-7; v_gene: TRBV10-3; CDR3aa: CAIRGGQGGEQYF; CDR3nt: TGTGCCATCAGGGGGGGACAGGGAGGCGAGCAGTACTTC
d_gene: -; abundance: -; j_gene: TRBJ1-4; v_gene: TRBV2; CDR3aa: CASSVNRGGEKLFF; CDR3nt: TGTGCCAGCAGTGTCAACAGAGGTGGTGAAAAACTGTTTTTT
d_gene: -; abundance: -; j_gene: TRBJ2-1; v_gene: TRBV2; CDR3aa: CASSKELLVYNEQFF; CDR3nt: TGTGCCAGCAGTAAGGAGCTATTAGTCTACAATGAGCAGTTCTTC
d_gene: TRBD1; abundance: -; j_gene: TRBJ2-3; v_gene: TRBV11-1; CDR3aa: CASSSGGAGDTQYF; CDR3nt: TGTGCCAGCAGTTCAGGGGGCGCGGGAGATACGCAGTATTTT
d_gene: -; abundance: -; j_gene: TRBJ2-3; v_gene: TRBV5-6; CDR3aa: CASTQAGQGYITQYF; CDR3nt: TGTGCCAGCACCCAGGCGGGACAAGGGTACATTACGCAGTATTTT
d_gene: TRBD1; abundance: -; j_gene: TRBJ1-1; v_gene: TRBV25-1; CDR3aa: CASSDNEGQGAAFF; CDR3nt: TGTGCCAGCAGCGATAACGAGGGACAGGGGGCGGCTTTCTTT
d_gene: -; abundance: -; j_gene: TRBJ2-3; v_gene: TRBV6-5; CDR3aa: CASSYSRSATQYF; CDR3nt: TGTGCCAGCAGTTACTCGCGGTCGGCTACGCAGTATTTT
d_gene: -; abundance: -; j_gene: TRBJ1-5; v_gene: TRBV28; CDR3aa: CASSSHVNFQHF; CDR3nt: TGTGCCAGCAGTTCACACGTAAACTTCCAGCATTTT
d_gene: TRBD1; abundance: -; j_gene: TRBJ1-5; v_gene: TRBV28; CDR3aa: CASSTRQGDQPQHF; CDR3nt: TGTGCCAGCAGTACTCGACAGGGGGATCAGCCCCAGCATTTT
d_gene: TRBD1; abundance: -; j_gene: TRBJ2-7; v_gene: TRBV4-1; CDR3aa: CASSHRSGTGDTEQYF; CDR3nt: TGCGCCAGCAGCCACAGGAGCGGGACAGGGGACACGGAGCAGTACTTC
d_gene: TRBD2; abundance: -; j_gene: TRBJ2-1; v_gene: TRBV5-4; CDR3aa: CASSSLAGVEQFF; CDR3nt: TGTGCCAGCAGCTCTCTAGCGGGAGTTGAGCAGTTCTTC
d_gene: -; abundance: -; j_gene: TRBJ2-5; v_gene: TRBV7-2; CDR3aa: CASSPIGEPATETQYF; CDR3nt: TGTGCCAGCAGCCCCATCGGCGAGCCAGCTACAGAGACCCAGTACTTC
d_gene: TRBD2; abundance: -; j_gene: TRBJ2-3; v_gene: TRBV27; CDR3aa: CASSLLWLAGGVIDTQYF; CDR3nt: TGTGCCAGCAGTTTACTCTGGCTAGCGGGAGGGGTAATAGATACGCAGTATTTT
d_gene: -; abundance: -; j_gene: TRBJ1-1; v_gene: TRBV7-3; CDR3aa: CASSLIAGNTEAFF; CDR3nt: TGTGCCAGCAGCTTAATCGCAGGGAACACTGAAGCTTTCTTT
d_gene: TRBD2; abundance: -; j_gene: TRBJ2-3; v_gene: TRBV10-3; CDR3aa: CAISASGRADTQYF; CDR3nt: TGTGCCATCAGTGCGAGCGGGAGAGCAGATACGCAGTATTTT
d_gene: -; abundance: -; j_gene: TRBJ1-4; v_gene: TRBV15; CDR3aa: CATSRDPRVGLGKKLFF; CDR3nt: TGTGCCACCAGCAGAGACCCAAGAGTAGGGTTGGGGAAAAAACTGTTTTTT
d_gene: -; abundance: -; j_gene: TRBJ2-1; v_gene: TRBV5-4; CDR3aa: CASSRTGTGSNYNEQFF; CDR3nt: TGTGCCAGCAGCCGCACCGGTACAGGGTCCAACTACAATGAGCAGTTCTTC
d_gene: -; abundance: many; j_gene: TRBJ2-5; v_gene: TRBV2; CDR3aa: CASSDTPTWGETQYF; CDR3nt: TGTGCCAGCAGTGATACACCAACCTGGGGAGAGACCCAGTACTTC
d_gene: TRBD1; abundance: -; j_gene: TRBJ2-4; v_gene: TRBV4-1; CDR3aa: CASSNRGPLAKNIQYF; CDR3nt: TGCGCCAGCAGCAACAGGGGCCCACTAGCCAAAAACATTCAGTACTTC
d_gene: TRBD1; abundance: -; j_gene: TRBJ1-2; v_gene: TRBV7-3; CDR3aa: CASSSIPGQGAVGYTF; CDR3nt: TGTGCCAGCAGCTCAATACCGGGACAGGGGGCCGTTGGCTACACCTTC
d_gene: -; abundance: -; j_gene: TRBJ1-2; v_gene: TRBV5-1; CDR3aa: CASSLNRRDLRGYTF; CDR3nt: TGCGCCAGCAGCTTGAATCGCCGGGACCTAAGGGGCTACACCTTC
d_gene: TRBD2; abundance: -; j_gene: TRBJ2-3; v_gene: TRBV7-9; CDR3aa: CASSLGLAAHTDTQYF; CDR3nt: TGTGCCAGCAGCTTAGGACTAGCGGCGCACACAGATACGCAGTATTTT
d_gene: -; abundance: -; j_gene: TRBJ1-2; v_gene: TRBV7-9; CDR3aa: CASKPSSDGNLYGYTF; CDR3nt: TGTGCCAGCAAGCCATCCTCCGACGGGAACCTCTATGGCTACACCTTC
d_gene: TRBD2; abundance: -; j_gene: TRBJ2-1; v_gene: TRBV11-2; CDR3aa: CASSFTGTSGRNEQFF; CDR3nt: TGTGCCAGCAGCTTTACCGGGACTAGCGGGAGGAATGAGCAGTTCTTC
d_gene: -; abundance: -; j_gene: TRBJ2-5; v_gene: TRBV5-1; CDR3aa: CASSETSTETQYF; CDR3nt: TGCGCCAGCAGCGAGACTAGTACGGAGACCCAGTACTTC
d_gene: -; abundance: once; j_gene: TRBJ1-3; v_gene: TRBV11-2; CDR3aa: CASRGTSGNTIYF; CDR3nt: TGTGCCAGCAGGGGAACATCTGGAAACACCATATATTTT
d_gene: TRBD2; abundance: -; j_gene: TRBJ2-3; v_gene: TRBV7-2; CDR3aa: CASSLQGLAGVTDTQYF; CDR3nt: TGTGCCAGCAGCTTACAAGGACTAGCGGGTGTTACCGATACGCAGTATTTT
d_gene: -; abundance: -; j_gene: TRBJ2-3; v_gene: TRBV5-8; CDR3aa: CASSLAGTTTLDTQYF; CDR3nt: TGTGCCAGCAGCTTGGCCGGCACCACGACTTTGGATACGCAGTATTTT
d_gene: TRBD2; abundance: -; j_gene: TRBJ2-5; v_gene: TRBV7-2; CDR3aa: CASSSSRLAGGRGETQYF; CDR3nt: TGTGCCAGCAGCTCTTCACGACTAGCGGGAGGGAGAGGGGAGACCCAGTACTTC
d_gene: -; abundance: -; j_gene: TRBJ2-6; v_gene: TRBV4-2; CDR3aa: CASSPDQGRANVLTF; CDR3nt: TGTGCCAGCAGCCCTGACCAGGGTAGGGCCAACGTCCTGACTTTC
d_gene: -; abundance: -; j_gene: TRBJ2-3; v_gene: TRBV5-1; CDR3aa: CASSLEPTSTDTQYF; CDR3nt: TGCGCCAGCAGCTTGGAGCCAACTAGCACAGATACGCAGTATTTT
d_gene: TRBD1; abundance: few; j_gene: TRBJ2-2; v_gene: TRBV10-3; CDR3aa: CAIFPGQGGFANTGELFF; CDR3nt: TGTGCCATCTTCCCGGGACAGGGAGGGTTCGCGAACACCGGGGAGCTGTTTTTT
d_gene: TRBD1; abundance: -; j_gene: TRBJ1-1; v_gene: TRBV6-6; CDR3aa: CASSHRGLTEAFF; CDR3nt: TGTGCCAGCAGCCACAGGGGGCTCACTGAAGCTTTCTTT
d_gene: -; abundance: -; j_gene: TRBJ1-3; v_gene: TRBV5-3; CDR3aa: CARSLGVTGNTIYF; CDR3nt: TGTGCCAGAAGCCTCGGGGTTACTGGAAACACCATATATTTT
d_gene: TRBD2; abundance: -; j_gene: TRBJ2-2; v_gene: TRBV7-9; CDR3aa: CASSLSRTSGNTGELFF; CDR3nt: TGTGCCAGCAGCTTATCGCGCACTAGCGGAAACACCGGGGAGCTGTTTTTT
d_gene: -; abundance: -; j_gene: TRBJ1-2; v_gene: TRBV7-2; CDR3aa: CASSLGEGRVYGYTF; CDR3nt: TGTGCCAGCAGCTTAGGGGAAGGGCGGGTCTATGGCTACACCTTC
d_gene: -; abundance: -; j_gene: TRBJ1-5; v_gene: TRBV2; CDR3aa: CASSAGQTSNQPQHF; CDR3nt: TGTGCCAGCAGTGCTGGACAGACTAGCAATCAGCCCCAGCATTTT
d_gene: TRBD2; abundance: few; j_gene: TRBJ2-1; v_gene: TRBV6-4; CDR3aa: CASSDSRTSGYNEQFF; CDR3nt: TGTGCCAGCAGTGACTCCCGGACTAGCGGATACAATGAGCAGTTCTTC
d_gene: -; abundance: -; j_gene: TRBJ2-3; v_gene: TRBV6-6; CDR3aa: CASSSESDTQYF; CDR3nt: TGTGCCAGCAGTTCCGAATCAGATACGCAGTATTTT
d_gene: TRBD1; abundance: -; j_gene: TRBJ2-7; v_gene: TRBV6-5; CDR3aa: CASSQGARPYEQYF; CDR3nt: TGTGCCAGCAGCCAGGGGGCGAGGCCGTACGAGCAGTACTTC
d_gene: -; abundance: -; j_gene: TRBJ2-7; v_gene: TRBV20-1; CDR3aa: CSAQRGYEQYF; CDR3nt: TGCAGTGCTCAAAGGGGCTACGAGCAGTACTTC
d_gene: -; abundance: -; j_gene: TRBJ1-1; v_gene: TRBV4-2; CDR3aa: CASSAKGNGNTEAFF; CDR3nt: TGTGCCAGCAGCGCCAAGGGGAATGGGAACACTGAAGCTTTCTTT
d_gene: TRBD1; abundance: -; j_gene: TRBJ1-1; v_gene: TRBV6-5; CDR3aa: CASSGFLGQGEVFF; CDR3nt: TGTGCCAGCAGTGGATTTCTGGGACAGGGGGAAGTTTTCTTT
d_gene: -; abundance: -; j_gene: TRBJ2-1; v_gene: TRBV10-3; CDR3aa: CAISWDPYNEQFF; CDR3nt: TGTGCCATCAGTTGGGACCCCTACAATGAGCAGTTCTTC
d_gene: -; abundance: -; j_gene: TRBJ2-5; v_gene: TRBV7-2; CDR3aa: CASSLAGYQETQYF; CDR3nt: TGTGCCAGCAGCTTAGCCGGGTACCAAGAGACCCAGTACTTC
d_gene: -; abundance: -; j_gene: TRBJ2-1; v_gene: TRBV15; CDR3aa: CATSRAVGNSYNEQFF; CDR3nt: TGTGCCACCAGCAGAGCGGTGGGGAACTCCTACAATGAGCAGTTCTTC
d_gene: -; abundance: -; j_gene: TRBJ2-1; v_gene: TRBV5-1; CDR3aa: CASSLGRGYNEQFF; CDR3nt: TGCGCCAGCAGCTTGGGTCGCGGTTACAATGAGCAGTTCTTC